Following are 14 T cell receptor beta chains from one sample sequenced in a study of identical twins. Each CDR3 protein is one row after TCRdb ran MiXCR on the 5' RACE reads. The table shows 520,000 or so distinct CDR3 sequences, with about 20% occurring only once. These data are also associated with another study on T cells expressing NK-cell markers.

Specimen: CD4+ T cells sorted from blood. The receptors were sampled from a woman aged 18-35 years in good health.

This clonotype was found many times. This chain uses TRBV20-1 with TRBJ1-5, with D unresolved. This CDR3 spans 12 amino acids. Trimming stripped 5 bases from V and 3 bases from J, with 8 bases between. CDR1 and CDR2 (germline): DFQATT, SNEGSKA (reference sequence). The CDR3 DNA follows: TGCAGTGCTCGAAACAACAATCAGCCCCAGCATTTT. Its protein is CSARNNNQPQHF.

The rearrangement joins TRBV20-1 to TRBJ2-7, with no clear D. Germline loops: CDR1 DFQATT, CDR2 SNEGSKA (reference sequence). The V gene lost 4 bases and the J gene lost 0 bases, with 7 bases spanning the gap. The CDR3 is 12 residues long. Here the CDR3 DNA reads TGCAGTGCTACGTCCTACTCCTACGAGCAGTACTTC. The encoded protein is CSATSYSYEQYF.

CDR3 nucleotide sequence: TGCAGTGCCGACGGTCCCATGAACACTGAAGCTTTCTTT. This translates into CSADGPMNTEAFF. The chain couples TRBV20-1 to TRBJ1-1; D is uncertain. The CDR3 extends over 13 amino acids. The germline gives CDR1 DFQATT, CDR2 SNEGSKA (reference sequence). V was cut by 6 bases and J by 0 bases, with 11 bases left in between.

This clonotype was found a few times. CDR3 sequence (DNA): TGTGCCAGCAGCTTAAATCCGGCTGGGCAGCTCGTCTCTGGAAACACCATATATTTT. It codes for CASSLNPAGQLVSGNTIYF. This chain connects TRBV7-6 to TRBJ1-3; D is undetermined. The CDR3 runs 19 residues. V lost 2 bases to trimming and J lost 0 bases, with 20 bases between them. Germline V gives CDR1 SGHVS, CDR2 FNYEAQ. Full variable domain (remainder filled in from reference TRBV7-6 and TRBJ1-3): GAGVSQSPRYKVTKRGQDVALRCDPISGHVSLYWYRQALGQGPEFLTYFNYEAQQDKSGLPNDRFSAERPEGSISTLTIQRTEQRDSAMYRCASSLNPAGQLVSGNTIYFGEGSWLTVV.

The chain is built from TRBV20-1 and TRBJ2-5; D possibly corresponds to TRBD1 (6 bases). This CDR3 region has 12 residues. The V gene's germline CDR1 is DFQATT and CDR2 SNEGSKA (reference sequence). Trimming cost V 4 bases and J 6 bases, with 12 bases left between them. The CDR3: CSATLQGKTQYF. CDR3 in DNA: TGCAGTGCTACCTTACAGGGAAAGACCCAGTACTTC.

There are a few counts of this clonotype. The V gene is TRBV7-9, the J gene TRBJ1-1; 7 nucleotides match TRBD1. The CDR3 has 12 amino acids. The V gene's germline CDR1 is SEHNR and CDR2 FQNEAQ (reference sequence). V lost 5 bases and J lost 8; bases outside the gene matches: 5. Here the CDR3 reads CASSPGTAEAFF. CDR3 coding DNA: TGTGCCAGCAGCCCAGGGACAGCCGAAGCTTTCTTT.

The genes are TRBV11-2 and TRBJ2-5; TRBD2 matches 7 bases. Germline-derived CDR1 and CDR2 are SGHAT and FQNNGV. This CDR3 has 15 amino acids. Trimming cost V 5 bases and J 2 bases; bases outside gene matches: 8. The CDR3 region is CASSISSGPQETQYF. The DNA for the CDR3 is TGTGCCAGCAGCATATCTAGCGGACCTCAAGAGACCCAGTACTTC.

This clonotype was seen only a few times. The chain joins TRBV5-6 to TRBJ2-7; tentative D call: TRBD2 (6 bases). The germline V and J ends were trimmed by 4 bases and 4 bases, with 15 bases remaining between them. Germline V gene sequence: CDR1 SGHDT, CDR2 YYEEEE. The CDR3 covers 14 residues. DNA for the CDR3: TGTGCCAGCAGCGGGGACTCGGCAGGGTACGAGCAGTACTTC. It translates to CASSGDSAGYEQYF.

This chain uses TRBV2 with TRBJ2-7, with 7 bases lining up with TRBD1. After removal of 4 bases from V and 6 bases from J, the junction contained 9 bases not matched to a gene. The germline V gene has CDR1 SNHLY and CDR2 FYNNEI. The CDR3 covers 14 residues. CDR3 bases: TGTGCCAGCAGTGCGGACAGGTTCAGTGGCGAGCAGTACTTC. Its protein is CASSADRFSGEQYF.

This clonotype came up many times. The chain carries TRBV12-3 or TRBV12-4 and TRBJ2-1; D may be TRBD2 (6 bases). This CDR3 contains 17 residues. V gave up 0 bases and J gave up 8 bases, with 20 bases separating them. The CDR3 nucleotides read TGTGCCAGCAGTTTAGCGTTGGGGACTGGGGCCGGCTATGAGCAGTTCTTC. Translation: CASSLALGTGAGYEQFF.

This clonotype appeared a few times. The CDR3 DNA follows: TGTGCCAGCAGACGAATCGAGGCAGTTAATGAAAAACTGTTTTTT. Translated, it gives CASRRIEAVNEKLFF. The chain has TRBV2 and TRBJ1-4; unclear D gene. This CDR3 contains 15 residues. Trimming cost V 6 bases and J 4 bases, with 15 bases left between them. Per the germline V gene, CDR1 is SNHLY and CDR2 is FYNNEI.

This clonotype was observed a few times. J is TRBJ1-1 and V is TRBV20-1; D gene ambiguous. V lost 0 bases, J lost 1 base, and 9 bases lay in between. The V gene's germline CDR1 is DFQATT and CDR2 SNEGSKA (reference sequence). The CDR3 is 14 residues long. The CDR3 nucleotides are TGCAGTGCTAGAGATAACGGGCAGAACACTGAAGCTTTCTTT. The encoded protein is CSARDNGQNTEAFF.

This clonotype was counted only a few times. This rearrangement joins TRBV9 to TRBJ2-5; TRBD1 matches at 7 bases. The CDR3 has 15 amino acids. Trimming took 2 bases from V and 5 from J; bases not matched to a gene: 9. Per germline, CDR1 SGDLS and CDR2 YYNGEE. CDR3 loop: CASSVQGGALETQYF. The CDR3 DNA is TGTGCCAGCAGCGTCCAAGGGGGCGCTTTGGAGACCCAGTACTTC.

Here the CDR3 reads CASSPSTTGNTIYF. CDR3 nucleotide sequence: TGTGCCAGCTCACCTTCCACGACTGGAAACACCATATATTTT. The chain combines TRBV18 with TRBJ1-3; D is undetermined. Germline V CDR1 and CDR2: KGHSH, LQKENI. Between the trimmed V and J ends, which lost 3 bases and 2 bases, there was a span of 8 bases. The CDR3 has 14 amino acids.